The rows below give T cell receptor beta chains drawn from one sample of a study of cytomegalovirus exposure and HLA in healthy donors. Clones were read by immunoSEQ multiplex PCR, and TCRdb kept only the in-frame ones, dropping some. In the table there are roughly 160,000 clones, more than 70% of which are singletons. What was sequenced was PBMCs. Source of these receptors: a man under 40 in good health and CMV-seronegative. CDR3s include the opening cysteine and the closing phenylalanine or tryptophan. The order of the fields is clone size, D gene, V gene, CDR3 length, J gene, CDR3 protein, CDR3 DNA. A D gene is named only where the DNA matches it firmly. Not every row has a clone size; where given, it reads once, few, many or a size class.

clone size: .; D gene: .; V gene: TRBV2; CDR3 length: 14; J gene: TRBJ2-5; CDR3 protein: CASSESMASGTQYF; CDR3 DNA: TGTGCCAGCAGTGAATCCATGGCCTCGGGGACCCAGTACTTC
clone size: few; D gene: .; V gene: TRBV2; CDR3 length: 13; J gene: TRBJ1-1; CDR3 protein: CASRLTGRTEAFF; CDR3 DNA: TGTGCCAGCAGACTGACAGGCCGGACTGAAGCTTTCTTT
clone size: few; D gene: .; V gene: TRBV29-1; CDR3 length: 13; J gene: TRBJ1-6; CDR3 protein: CSVGEGYNSPLHF; CDR3 DNA: TGCAGCGTTGGGGAGGGGTATAATTCACCCCTCCACTTT
clone size: once; D gene: TRBD1; V gene: TRBV30; CDR3 length: 18; J gene: TRBJ1-5; CDR3 protein: CAWSYPLGTGGFGQPQHF; CDR3 DNA: TGTGCCTGGAGCTACCCCCTTGGGACAGGTGGATTCGGTCAGCCCCAGCATTTT
clone size: .; D gene: .; V gene: TRBV10-3; CDR3 length: 16; J gene: TRBJ1-2; CDR3 protein: CAISTNREGGNYGYTF; CDR3 DNA: TGTGCCATCAGTACGAACCGGGAAGGAGGGAACTATGGCTACACCTTC
clone size: once; D gene: .; V gene: TRBV12-5; CDR3 length: 15; J gene: TRBJ2-1; CDR3 protein: CASGLMRDGDNEQFF; CDR3 DNA: TGTGCTAGTGGTTTGATGCGGGATGGGGACAATGAGCAGTTCTTC
clone size: once; D gene: .; V gene: TRBV4-1; CDR3 length: 16; J gene: TRBJ2-1; CDR3 protein: CASSQDGGARGNEQFF; CDR3 DNA: TGCGCCAGCAGCCAAGATGGGGGGGCTAGGGGCAATGAGCAGTTCTTC
clone size: .; D gene: .; V gene: TRBV5-1; CDR3 length: 14; J gene: TRBJ2-3; CDR3 protein: CASSLEQDTDTQYF; CDR3 DNA: TGCGCCAGCAGCTTGGAACAGGACACAGATACGCAGTATTTT
clone size: few; D gene: .; V gene: TRBV18; CDR3 length: 14; J gene: TRBJ1-1; CDR3 protein: CASSPSSTIREAFF; CDR3 DNA: TGTGCCAGCTCACCATCGTCCACGATCAGAGAAGCTTTCTTT
clone size: .; D gene: TRBD2; V gene: TRBV6-1; CDR3 length: 14; J gene: TRBJ2-7; CDR3 protein: CASNLAGRAYEQYF; CDR3 DNA: TGTGCCAGCAATTTAGCGGGAAGGGCCTACGAGCAGTACTTC
clone size: .; D gene: .; V gene: TRBV27; CDR3 length: 12; J gene: TRBJ1-2; CDR3 protein: CASSQLGGGYTF; CDR3 DNA: TGTGCCAGCAGTCAACTCGGGGGTGGCTACACCTTC
clone size: .; D gene: TRBD1; V gene: TRBV6-1; CDR3 length: 14; J gene: TRBJ1-5; CDR3 protein: CASTLQGEYQPQHF; CDR3 DNA: TGTGCCAGCACCTTACAGGGGGAGTACCAGCCCCAGCATTTT
clone size: .; D gene: .; V gene: TRBV5-8; CDR3 length: 15; J gene: TRBJ1-5; CDR3 protein: CASSPRAQGDQPQHF; CDR3 DNA: TGTGCCAGCAGCCCCCGGGCCCAAGGGGATCAGCCCCAGCATTTT
clone size: .; D gene: TRBD2; V gene: TRBV29-1; CDR3 length: 14; J gene: TRBJ2-1; CDR3 protein: CSVAPSGRANEQFF; CDR3 DNA: TGCAGCGTTGCTCCTAGTGGGAGGGCCAATGAGCAGTTCTTC
clone size: .; D gene: TRBD2; V gene: TRBV10-2; CDR3 length: 14; J gene: TRBJ2-1; CDR3 protein: CAGQTSGGDNEQFF; CDR3 DNA: TGCGCCGGACAGACTAGCGGGGGAGACAATGAGCAGTTCTTC
clone size: .; D gene: .; V gene: TRBV5-4; CDR3 length: 14; J gene: TRBJ1-1; CDR3 protein: CASSTDRSYMSAFF; CDR3 DNA: TGTGCCAGCAGCACAGACAGGTCATACATGTCGGCTTTCTTT
clone size: .; D gene: .; V gene: TRBV28; CDR3 length: 13; J gene: TRBJ1-1; CDR3 protein: CASRENGVYEAFF; CDR3 DNA: TGTGCCAGCAGAGAAAACGGAGTCTATGAAGCTTTCTTT
clone size: .; D gene: TRBD2; V gene: TRBV28; CDR3 length: 18; J gene: TRBJ2-3; CDR3 protein: CASSDSGGLGTVEDTQYF; CDR3 DNA: TGTGCCAGCAGTGATAGCGGGGGCCTCGGGACTGTGGAAGATACGCAGTATTTT
clone size: few; D gene: .; V gene: TRBV5-4; CDR3 length: 14; J gene: TRBJ1-1; CDR3 protein: CASSWGVQGTEAFF; CDR3 DNA: TGTGCCAGCAGCTGGGGAGTACAGGGCACTGAAGCTTTCTTT
clone size: .; D gene: TRBD1; V gene: TRBV27; CDR3 length: 15; J gene: TRBJ2-7; CDR3 protein: CASSLYGTASYEQYF; CDR3 DNA: TGTGCCAGCAGTTTATACGGGACAGCCTCCTACGAGCAGTACTTC
clone size: .; D gene: .; V gene: TRBV18; CDR3 length: 15; J gene: TRBJ1-3; CDR3 protein: CASSHSREAGNTIYF; CDR3 DNA: TGTGCCAGCTCACATTCTCGGGAGGCTGGAAACACCATATATTTT
clone size: .; D gene: TRBD1; V gene: TRBV5-1; CDR3 length: 14; J gene: TRBJ2-3; CDR3 protein: CASSLQGWSDTQYF; CDR3 DNA: TGCGCCAGCAGCTTACAGGGGTGGTCAGATACGCAGTATTTT
clone size: .; D gene: TRBD1; V gene: TRBV7-9; CDR3 length: 15; J gene: TRBJ1-4; CDR3 protein: CASSQTGQSNEKLFF; CDR3 DNA: TGTGCCAGCAGCCAGACGGGACAGTCAAATGAAAAACTGTTTTTT
clone size: .; D gene: TRBD1; V gene: TRBV20-1; CDR3 length: 11; J gene: TRBJ1-2; CDR3 protein: CSARQGDGYTF; CDR3 DNA: TGCAGTGCTCGACAGGGTGACGGCTACACCTTC